Following are 22 T cell receptor beta chains from one sample sequenced in a study of OX40 agonist ivuxolimab in advanced cancers. Sequenced by immunoSEQ multiplex PCR; TCRdb stores in-frame clones only, minus some. The sample yields 70,000 to 80,000 clones, approximately 90% seen once. Sequenced material: CD4+ or CD8+ T cells sorted from blood, taken in a trial of the OX40 agonist ivuxolimab. The origin of the receptors is an adult with an advanced solid tumor such as melanoma, head and neck, liver or kidney cancer.

This sequence joins TRBV19 and TRBJ2-1; 9 bases are shared with TRBD1. This CDR3 contains 14 residues. The germline V gene encodes CDR1 LNHDA and CDR2 SQIVND (reference sequence). V was clipped by 6 bases and J by 7 bases; unmatched bases: 7. CDR3 amino acids: CASSRQGVTNEQFF. CDR3 in DNA: TGTGCCAGTAGCCGACAGGGGGTTACGAATGAGCAGTTCTTC.

This chain links TRBV6-6 with TRBJ2-5, with D possibly called TRBD1 or TRBD2 (5 bases each). Germline-derived CDR1 and CDR2 are MNHNY and SVGAGI (reference sequence). There are 14 residues in the CDR3. The V and J ends lost 2 bases and 2 bases respectively, with 9 bases between them. The CDR3: CASSYPGPQETQYF. In nucleotides, the CDR3 is TGTGCCAGCAGTTACCCGGGACCGCAAGAGACCCAGTACTTC.

This clone was seen only a few times. The CDR3 is CASSRTADFNYGYTF. CDR3 in DNA: TGCGCCAGCAGTCGGACAGCGGATTTCAACTATGGCTACACCTTC. V gene TRBV4-3 combines with J gene TRBJ1-2; tentative D call: TRBD1 (6 bases). The germline gives CDR1 LGHNA, CDR2 YSLEER. The CDR3 covers 15 residues. The V and J ends lost 6 bases and 2 bases respectively, with 16 bases between them.

This sequence joins TRBV28 and TRBJ1-4, with D perhaps matching TRBD1 (6 bases). The length of the CDR3 is 16 residues. V lost 5 bases, J lost 7 bases, and 20 bases lay in between. From germline, CDR1 is MDHEN and CDR2 SYDVKM. The CDR3 spells CASSRIQGGYGEKLFF. The CDR3 coding sequence is TGTGCCAGCAGTCGGATACAGGGAGGATACGGTGAAAAACTGTTTTTT.

The V and J genes are TRBV28 and TRBJ2-3; the match to TRBD2 covers 11 bases. Trimming took 3 bases from V and 4 from J; bases not matched to a gene: 3. This CDR3 contains 15 residues. The germline V gene encodes CDR1 MDHEN and CDR2 SYDVKM. CDR3 sequence: CASSFSGRASDTQYF. The CDR3 DNA reads as TGTGCCAGCAGTTTTAGCGGGAGGGCCTCAGATACGCAGTATTTT. Filled out from reference TRBV28 and TRBJ2-3, the complete variable domain reads DVKVTQSSRYLVKRTGEKVFLECVQDMDHENMFWYRQDPGLGLRLIYFSYDVKMKEKGDIPEGYSVSREKKERFSLILESASTNQTSMYLCASSFSGRASDTQYFGPGTRLTVL.

In DNA, the CDR3 is TGTGCCAGCAGCCAAGACCCGGACGGGTTCAATGGCTACACCTTC. Its protein is CASSQDPDGFNGYTF. The chain has TRBV4-2 and TRBJ1-2; no clear D gene. This CDR3 has 15 amino acids. The V end lost 0 bases, the J end lost 6 bases, and 14 bases lay between the germline ends. Germline CDR1 LGHNA, CDR2 YNFKEQ.

J is TRBJ2-7 and V is TRBV5-1; no firm D call. The germline V gene encodes CDR1 SGHRS and CDR2 YFSETQ. V dropped 1 base and J dropped 0 bases, with 8 bases sitting between them. The CDR3 is 14 residues long. The CDR3: CASSLYSNSYEQYF. DNA of the CDR3: TGCGCCAGCAGCTTGTATTCGAACTCCTACGAGCAGTACTTC.

This clone occurred a few times. In DNA form, the CDR3 reads TGCAGCGTTGAGGTGCGAGGAAGAGGGTACAATGAGCAGTTCTTC. Amino acids: CSVEVRGRGYNEQFF. The V and J genes are TRBV29-1 and TRBJ2-1; D is perhaps TRBD2 (5 bases). The CDR3 is 15 residues long. In germline, CDR1 is SQVTM, CDR2 ANQGSEA. V lost 3 bases and J lost 4, with 16 bases in between.

This clone is a singleton in its sample. The chain employs TRBV7-6 and TRBJ2-7; D gene ambiguous. The CDR3 extends over 14 amino acids. V dropped 6 bases and J dropped 4 bases, with 16 bases sitting between them. Looked up from germline, CDR1 is SGHVS and CDR2 is FNYEAQ. The CDR3 sequence is CASRPLRTAYEQYF. In nucleotides, the CDR3 is TGTGCCAGCAGGCCACTACGAACAGCTTACGAGCAGTACTTC.

This chain joins TRBV7-2 and TRBJ2-7; no clear D gene. V lost 2 bases, J lost 3 bases, and 11 bases lay in between. The V gene's germline CDR1 is SGHTA and CDR2 FQGNSA. This CDR3 has 14 residues. The CDR3 loop is CASSLRTADYEQYF. The CDR3 DNA is TGTGCCAGCAGCTTACGCACCGCTGACTACGAGCAGTACTTC.

V gene TRBV6-5 combines with J gene TRBJ2-3, with D hard to call. Looked up from germline, CDR1 is MNHEY and CDR2 is SVGAGI. The CDR3 contains 14 residues. V gave up 6 bases and J gave up 0 bases, with 10 bases separating them. Here the CDR3 reads CASRATSSTDTQYF. CDR3 bases: TGTGCCAGCAGGGCCACTTCTAGCACAGATACGCAGTATTTT.

The chain joins TRBV10-3 to TRBJ1-1, with a weak D call TRBD1 (5 bases). V was trimmed by 6 bases and J by 3 bases, leaving 17 bases between them. Germline CDR1 reads ENHRY; CDR2 reads SYGVKD. The CDR3 consists of 15 residues. CDR3 bases: TGTGCCATCAGGAGGCAAGGGGCGAGGGACACTGAAGCTTTCTTT. Encoded protein: CAIRRQGARDTEAFF.

The chain carries TRBV18 and TRBJ2-5, with TRBD2 as a possible D gene (6 bases). Trimming stripped 2 bases from V and 2 bases from J, with 9 bases between. Per germline, CDR1 KGHSH and CDR2 LQKENI. CDR3 length: 14 amino acids. CDR3 amino acids: CASSPGSGQETQYF. DNA for the CDR3: TGTGCCAGCTCACCAGGTAGCGGACAAGAGACCCAGTACTTC.

The chain has TRBV7-2 and TRBJ2-5; unclear D gene. CDR1 is SGHTA and CDR2 is FQGNSA in the germline V gene. Trimming removed 0 bases at V and 0 bases at J, with 8 bases between. This CDR3 contains 15 residues. CDR3 protein: CASSLAREYQETQYF. CDR3 in DNA: TGTGCCAGCAGCTTAGCTAGAGAGTACCAAGAGACCCAGTACTTC.

With respect to this clone: Other DNA sequences within the sample encode an identical CDR3. The chain uses TRBV5-5 and TRBJ1-3; perhaps TRBD1 as D (6 bases). Trimming shortened V by 2 bases and J by 1 base, and 7 bases separated the two germline ends. The CDR3 sequence is 14 residues long. Germline loops: CDR1 SGHKS, CDR2 YYEKEE (reference sequence). CDR3 in amino acids: CASSLGGSGNTIYF. CDR3 in DNA: TGTGCCAGCAGCTTAGGGGGGTCTGGAAACACCATATATTTT.

The rearrangement links TRBV7-3 to TRBJ2-3; D might be TRBD2 (5 bases). Per the germline V gene, CDR1 is SGHTA and CDR2 is FQGTGA. Between the trimmed V and J ends, which lost 2 bases and 1 base, there was a span of 10 bases. The CDR3 has 15 amino acids. This chain's CDR3 is CASSLFRAGTDTQYF. The CDR3, as DNA: TGTGCCAGCAGCTTATTTCGAGCGGGCACAGATACGCAGTATTTT.

This clone was counted once. This sequence joins TRBV25-1 and TRBJ2-2; 8 nucleotides agree with TRBD2. Trimming removed 8 bases from V and 3 bases from J; junction bases left unmatched: 11. The length of the CDR3 is 16 residues. Germline CDR1 and CDR2: MGHDK and SYGVNS. The CDR3 sequence is CASHQAGALHTGELFF. As DNA, the CDR3 is TGTGCCAGCCATCAAGCGGGAGCGCTACACACCGGGGAGCTGTTTTTT. Full variable domain (outside the CDR3, taken from reference TRBV25-1 and TRBJ2-2): EADIYQTPRYLVIGTGKKITLECSQTMGHDKMYWYQQDPGMELHLIHYSYGVNSTEKGDLSSESTVSRIRTEHFPLTLESARPSHTSQYLCASHQAGALHTGELFFGEGSRLTVL.

The chain recombines TRBV7-6 with TRBJ2-3; the match to TRBD2 covers 12 bases. The CDR3 extends over 16 amino acids. CDR1 is SGHVS, CDR2 FNYEAQ, per germline. The ends lost 5 bases at V and 1 base at J; junction bases unmatched: 4. CDR3 amino acids: CASSLRLAGGTDTQYF. The CDR3 bases are TGTGCCAGCAGCCTCCGACTAGCGGGAGGCACAGATACGCAGTATTTT.

The V gene is TRBV6-5, the J gene TRBJ1-2; no clear D gene. Germline V gene data show CDR1 as MNHEY and CDR2 as SVGAGI. V lost 6 bases to trimming and J lost 3 bases, with 17 bases between them. CDR3 length equals 15 residues. The CDR3 region has the DNA TGTGCCAGCAGCCCGGGCCAACTCTACTACTATGGCTACACCTTC. Translating it yields CASSPGQLYYYGYTF.

This clone occurred once. The chain uses TRBV2 and TRBJ2-7; 10 nucleotides align to TRBD1. With 6 bases clipped from V and 2 bases from J, the junction kept 1 base outside the gene matches. Per the germline V gene, CDR1 is SNHLY and CDR2 is FYNNEI. The CDR3 is 13 amino acids. The CDR3 loop reads CASSGTGAYEQYF. The CDR3 region has the DNA TGTGCCAGCAGCGGGACAGGGGCCTACGAGCAGTACTTC.

The chain combines TRBV4-2 with TRBJ2-7; TRBD2 matches at 11 bases. CDR3 length: 15 residues. The germline CDR1 and CDR2 sequences are LGHNA and YNFKEQ. Trimming at V came to 1 base and at J to 6 bases, leaving 5 bases not matched to a gene. The CDR3, as DNA: TGTGCCAGCAGCCAAGTAGCGGGAGGGCCCCGCGAGCAGTACTTC. Protein: CASSQVAGGPREQYF.

This rearrangement joins TRBV5-6 to TRBJ1-1, with 11 bases lining up with TRBD1. Germline values: CDR1 SGHDT, CDR2 YYEEEE. This CDR3 spans 15 amino acids. V lost 2 bases to trimming and J lost 2 bases; unmatched junction nucleotides: 2. The CDR3 nucleotides are TGTGCCAGCAGCTTCGGGACAGGGGGAAACACTGAAGCTTTCTTT. Its protein is CASSFGTGGNTEAFF.